The sequence of this T cell receptor (beta chain) was determined in a study of T cells in localized non-small cell lung cancer. Germline CDR1 reads MDHEN; CDR2 reads SYDVKM. Trimming removed 6 bases from V and 9 bases from J; junction bases left unmatched: 8. The length of the CDR3 is 15 residues. This clone has just one count. Assay used: immunoSEQ multiplex PCR; TCRdb lists only in-frame clones, some missing. Of more than 11,000 clones in the sample, around 90% were seen once. This chain joins TRBV28 and TRBJ2-1; 13 nucleotides agree with TRBD2. This receptor was taken from a man between 40 and 69 years old with stage III lung adenocarcinoma. Sample: peripheral blood mononuclear cells, taken before any cancer treatment. The CDR3 DNA sequence: TGTGCCAGCAGGCCCCCGGGACTAGCGGGAAGTGAGCAGTTCTTC. As protein: CASRPPGLAGSEQFF. The variable domain in full, completed from reference TRBV28 and TRBJ2-1, reads DVKVTQSSRYLVKRTGEKVFLECVQDMDHENMFWYRQDPGLGLRLIYFSYDVKMKEKGDIPEGYSVSREKKERFSLILESASTNQTSMYLCASRPPGLAGSEQFFGPGTRLTVL.